There are a few counts of the clone carrying this T cell receptor (beta chain). The antigen is not known. The sample belongs to a study of T cell responses to AZD1222 COVID-19 vaccine. Whole-study findings and limits: Clonal diversity was possibly underestimated, and the donors were mostly white British, with more females. The study identified only six AZD1222 recipients as seropositive at baseline. Repertoire samples came only from after the peak T cell response.

The CDR3 totals 13 residues. With 6 bases removed from V and 0 bases from J, the gap between germline ends came to 6 bases. Per germline, CDR1 LNHDA and CDR2 SQIVND (reference sequence). Here immunoSEQ multiplex PCR was the method, and the copy in TCRdb shows in-frame clones only, minus some. Of about 270,000 clones in the sample, 90% to 95% were seen once. The sequence was obtained from an adult who received the AZD1222 COVID-19 vaccine. The sample here was peripheral blood, taken 28 days after the second AZD1222 dose. The rearrangement joins TRBV19 to TRBJ2-1; D is unresolved. The CDR3 spells CASRRSSYNEQFF. CDR3 in DNA: TGTGCCAGTAGACGGAGCTCCTACAATGAGCAGTTCTTC.